The subject of this entry is one T cell receptor (beta chain). Its cognate antigen is unknown. Germline CDR1 MGHRA, CDR2 YSYEKL. The V end was cut by 3 bases, the J end by 4 bases, with 9 bases between. CDR3 length: 13 residues. These data are taken from a study of graft-versus-host responses after intestinal transplantation. Using immunoSEQ multiplex PCR, the repertoire was profiled, and TCRdb retains in-frame clones only, with some absent. This sample has tens of thousands of clones, with 89% found just once. The receptor was derived from a human donor who received an intestinal transplant. J is TRBJ1-2 and V is TRBV4-1; D is unclear. Here the sequenced sample was unstimulated CD8+ T cells sorted from spleen or lymph node cells, taken before intestinal transplant. CDR3 in DNA: TGCGCCAGCAGCCAGGTCTTACTCTATGGCTACACCTTC. It specifies CASSQVLLYGYTF.